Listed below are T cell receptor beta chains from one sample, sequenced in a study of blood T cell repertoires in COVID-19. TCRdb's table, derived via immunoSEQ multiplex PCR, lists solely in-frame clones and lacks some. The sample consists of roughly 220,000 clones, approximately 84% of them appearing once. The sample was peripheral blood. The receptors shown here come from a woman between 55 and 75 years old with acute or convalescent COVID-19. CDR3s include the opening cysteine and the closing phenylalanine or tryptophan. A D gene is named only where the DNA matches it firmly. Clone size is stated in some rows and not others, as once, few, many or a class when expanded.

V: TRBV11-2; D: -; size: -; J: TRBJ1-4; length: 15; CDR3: CASSERQFPNEKLFF; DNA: TGTGCCAGCAGCGAGAGACAGTTTCCTAATGAAAAACTGTTTTTT
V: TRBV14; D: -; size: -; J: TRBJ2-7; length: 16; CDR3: CASSQKGPQYAGEQYF; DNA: TGTGCCAGCAGCCAAAAAGGGCCTCAATATGCGGGCGAGCAGTACTTC
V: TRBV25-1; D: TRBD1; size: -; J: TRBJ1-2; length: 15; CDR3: CASSNTGTGSGGYTF; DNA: TGTGCCAGCAGTAATACCGGGACAGGGTCGGGTGGCTACACCTTC
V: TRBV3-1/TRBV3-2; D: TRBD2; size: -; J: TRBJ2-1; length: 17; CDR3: CASSQDGGAGSYNEQFF; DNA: TGTGCCAGCAGCCAAGATGGAGGAGCGGGGAGTTACAATGAGCAGTTCTTC
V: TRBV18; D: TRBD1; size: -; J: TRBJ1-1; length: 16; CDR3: CASSPPRTGQNTEAFF; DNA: TGTGCCAGCTCACCACCGAGGACAGGCCAGAACACTGAAGCTTTCTTT
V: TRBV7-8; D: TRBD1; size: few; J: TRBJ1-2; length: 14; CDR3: CASSFDRGGAGYTF; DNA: TGTGCCAGCAGCTTTGACAGGGGGGGAGCTGGCTACACCTTC
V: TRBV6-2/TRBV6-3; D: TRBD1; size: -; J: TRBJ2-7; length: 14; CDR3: CASSSPGQIPGQYF; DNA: TGTGCCAGCAGTTCACCGGGACAGATCCCGGGGCAGTACTTC
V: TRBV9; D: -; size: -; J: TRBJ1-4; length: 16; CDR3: CASSVVPTATNEKLFF; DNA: TGTGCCAGCAGCGTAGTTCCGACAGCAACTAATGAAAAACTGTTTTTT
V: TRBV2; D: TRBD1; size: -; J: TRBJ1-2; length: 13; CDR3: CASSRSGGYGYTF; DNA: TGTGCCAGCAGTAGATCAGGGGGCTATGGCTACACCTTC
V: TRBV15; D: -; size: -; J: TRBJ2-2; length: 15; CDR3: CATSRDQSGAGELFF; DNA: TGTGCCACCAGCAGAGATCAGTCAGGGGCCGGGGAGCTGTTTTTT
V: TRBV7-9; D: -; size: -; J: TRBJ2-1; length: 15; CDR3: CASSLAPVGYNEQFF; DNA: TGTGCCAGCAGCTTAGCGCCAGTCGGGTACAATGAGCAGTTCTTC
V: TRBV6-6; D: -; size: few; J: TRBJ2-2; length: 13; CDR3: CASRGGPAGELFF; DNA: TGTGCCAGCAGGGGAGGACCGGCTGGGGAGCTGTTTTTT
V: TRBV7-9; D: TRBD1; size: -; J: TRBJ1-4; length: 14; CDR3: CASSYYRGLEKLFF; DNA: TGTGCCAGCAGCTACTACAGGGGGCTCGAAAAACTGTTTTTT
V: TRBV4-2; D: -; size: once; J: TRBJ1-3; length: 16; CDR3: CASSQADSSSGNTIYF; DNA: TGTGCCAGCAGCCAAGCGGACAGCTCCTCTGGAAACACCATATATTTT
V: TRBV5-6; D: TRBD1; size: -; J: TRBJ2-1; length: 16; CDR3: CASSPGTGSSYNEQFF; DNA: TGTGCCAGCAGCCCGGGGACAGGTAGCTCCTACAATGAGCAGTTCTTC
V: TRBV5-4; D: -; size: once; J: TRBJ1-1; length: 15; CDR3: CASSLGTPLNTEAFF; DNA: TGTGCCAGCAGCTTGGGGACACCGCTGAACACTGAAGCTTTCTTT
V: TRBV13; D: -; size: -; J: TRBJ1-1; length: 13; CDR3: CASSLRSYTEAFF; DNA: TGTGCCAGCAGCTTACGCAGTTACACTGAAGCTTTCTTT
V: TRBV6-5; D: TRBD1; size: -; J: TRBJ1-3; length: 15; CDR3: CATSLSGTGMNTIYF; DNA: TGTGCCACCTCTCTTTCCGGGACAGGGATGAACACCATATATTTT
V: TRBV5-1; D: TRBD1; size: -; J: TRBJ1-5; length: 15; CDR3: CASSLGQGASQPQHF; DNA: TGCGCCAGCAGCTTGGGACAGGGGGCTAGTCAGCCCCAGCATTTT
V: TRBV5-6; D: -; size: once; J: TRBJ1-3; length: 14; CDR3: CASSLSGSGNTIYF; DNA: TGTGCCAGCAGCTTGTCAGGGTCTGGAAACACCATATATTTT
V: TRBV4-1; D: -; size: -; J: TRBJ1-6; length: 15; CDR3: CASSQALSYNSPLHF; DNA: TGCGCCAGCAGCCAAGCGTTGTCCTATAATTCACCCCTCCACTTT
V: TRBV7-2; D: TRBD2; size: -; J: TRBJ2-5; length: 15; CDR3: CASSLAAGGIETQYF; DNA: TGTGCCAGCAGCTTAGCAGCGGGGGGGATTGAGACCCAGTACTTC
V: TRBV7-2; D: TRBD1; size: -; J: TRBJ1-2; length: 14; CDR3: CASSSSGTDYGYTF; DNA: TGTGCCAGCAGCTCCTCCGGGACAGACTATGGCTACACCTTC
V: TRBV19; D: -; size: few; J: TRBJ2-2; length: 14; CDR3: CASSRRGDTGELFF; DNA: TGTGCCAGTAGTCGGAGGGGAGACACCGGGGAGCTGTTTTTT
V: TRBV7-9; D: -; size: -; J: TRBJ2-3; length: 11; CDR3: CASSETDTQYF; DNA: TGTGCCAGCAGCGAGACAGATACGCAGTATTTT
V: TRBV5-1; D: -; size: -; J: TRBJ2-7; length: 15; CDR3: CASSWTDNLRYEQYF; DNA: TGCGCCAGCAGCTGGACTGATAACCTTCGCTACGAGCAGTACTTC
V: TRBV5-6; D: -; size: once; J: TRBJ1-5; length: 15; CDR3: CASSWSGLDDQPQHF; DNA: TGTGCCAGCAGCTGGTCGGGACTAGATGATCAGCCCCAGCATTTT
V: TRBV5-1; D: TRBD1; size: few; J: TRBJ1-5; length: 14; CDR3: CASSLGQGRQPQHF; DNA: TGCGCCAGCAGCTTAGGACAGGGGAGACAGCCCCAGCATTTT
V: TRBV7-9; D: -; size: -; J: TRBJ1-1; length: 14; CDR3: CASSSSKGGTEAFF; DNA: TGTGCCAGCAGCTCCAGCAAAGGGGGCACTGAAGCTTTCTTT
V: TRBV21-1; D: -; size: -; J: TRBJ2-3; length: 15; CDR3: CASSLSSRLTDTQYF; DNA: TGTGCCAGCAGCCTTAGTTCTCGTCTGACAGATACGCAGTATTTT
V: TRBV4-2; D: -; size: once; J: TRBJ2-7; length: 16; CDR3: CASSQDGTGVQGEQYF; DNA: TGTGCCAGCAGCCAAGATGGTACAGGAGTCCAAGGCGAGCAGTACTTC
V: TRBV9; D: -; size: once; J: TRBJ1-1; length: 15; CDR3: CASSVSDSPFTEAFF; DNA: TGTGCCAGCAGCGTATCAGACAGCCCGTTCACTGAAGCTTTCTTT
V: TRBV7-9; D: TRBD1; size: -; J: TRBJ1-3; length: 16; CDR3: CASSSGARGLGNTIYF; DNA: TGTGCCAGCAGCTCCGGGGCCAGGGGGCTTGGAAACACCATATATTTT
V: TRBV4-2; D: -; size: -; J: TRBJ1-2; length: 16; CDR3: CASSQDLAGVRGGYTF; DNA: TGTGCCAGCAGCCAAGATCTGGCGGGGGTGCGTGGTGGCTACACCTTC
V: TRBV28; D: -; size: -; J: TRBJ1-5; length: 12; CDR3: CASTLPNQPQHF; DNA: TGTGCCAGCACCCTTCCCAATCAGCCCCAGCATTTT
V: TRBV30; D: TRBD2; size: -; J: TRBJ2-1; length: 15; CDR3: CAWSVGAGGLYEQFF; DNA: TGTGCCTGGAGTGTAGGTGCGGGGGGGCTTTATGAGCAGTTCTTC
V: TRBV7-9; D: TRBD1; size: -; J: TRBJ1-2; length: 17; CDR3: CASRLHRDRGSLRGYTF; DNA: TGTGCCAGCAGGTTACACCGGGACAGGGGATCTTTACGTGGCTACACCTTC
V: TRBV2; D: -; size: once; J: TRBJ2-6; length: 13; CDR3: CAGHSSGANVLTF; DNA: TGTGCCGGTCACAGCTCTGGGGCCAACGTCCTGACTTTC
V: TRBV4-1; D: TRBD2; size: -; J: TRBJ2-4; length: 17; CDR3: CASSQGDSGASKNIQYF; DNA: TGCGCCAGCAGCCAAGGAGATAGCGGGGCTTCCAAAAACATTCAGTACTTC
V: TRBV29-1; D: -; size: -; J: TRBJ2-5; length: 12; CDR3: CSVSGGDETQYF; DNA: TGCAGCGTATCGGGTGGAGATGAGACCCAGTACTTC
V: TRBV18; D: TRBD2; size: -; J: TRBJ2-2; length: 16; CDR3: CASSPNLAGDAGELFF; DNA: TGTGCCAGCTCACCAAATCTAGCGGGGGATGCCGGGGAGCTGTTTTTT
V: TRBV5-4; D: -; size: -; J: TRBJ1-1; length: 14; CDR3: CASSPEAANTEAFF; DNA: TGTGCCAGCAGCCCAGAGGCAGCGAACACTGAAGCTTTCTTT